The entry that follows covers one TCR beta chain sequence. There are a few counts of this clonotype. Which antigen it targets is not known. No base quality information exists; no much larger clone differs at one position. The intended sense of this specimen's time point label: after trial treatment. According to the study, the label for this sample's treatment or condition signals: LDRT plus nivolumab, ipilimumab, low-dose cyclophosphamide and aspirin (RACIN trial). Donors were enrolled in RACIN, a single-arm phase I dose-escalation trial combining nivolumab, ipilimumab, aspirin, low-dose cyclophosphamide and low-dose radiotherapy. Patients were eligible if they had advanced solid tumors that were TIL-negative. This record belongs to a study of low-dose radiotherapy and immunotherapy resistance in tumors (dated by TCRdb to about 2022). General notes on the study: In Cohort 1, 0.5 Gy per fraction was delivered every 2 weeks, and a total PTV dose of 6.5 Gy was prescribed. Trial participants were not randomized into treatment groups. Patients took aspirin 300 mg orally once daily for four cycles, starting on cycle 1 day 1. Patients were given nivolumab as a 240 mg flat dose every two weeks and ipilimumab at 1 mg/kg every six weeks, with both drugs delivered intravenously. The translational analysis covered eight patients: three from the first dose cohort and the first five from the second dose cohort. Cohort 2 received 1 Gy per fraction every two weeks, with a total of 13 Gy over 26 weeks. Cyclophosphamide 200 mg/m2 was administered intravenously every two weeks, one day before each radiation and immunotherapy administration.

The sequencer was an Illumina HiSeq 2500. Superscript III and a set of TRAV- and TRBV-specific primers were used to synthesize first-strand cDNA, so that both TCRalpha and TCRbeta chains were covered. TCRs were amplified with Phusion for 15 to 20 PCR cycles, with a constant-region primer paired with the adapter attached to the V primers. Isolated mRNA was amplified with the MessageAmp II aRNA Amplification Kit, using an approximately 15-hour in vitro transcription at 37°C. The Dynabeads mRNA DIRECT Purification Kit was used to isolate the mRNA for TCR sequencing. Indexed Illumina adapters were added in a second approximately 24-cycle Phusion PCR, and the resulting products were purified with AMPure XP beads. Per the authors' processing: Using custom Perl scripts, TCR sequences that encoded the same protein were pooled, out-of-frame sequences were dropped, and the abundance of each clonotype was calculated. The analysis excluded TCR sequences that were supported by just one read. Repertoire metrics included Shannon entropy, Gini index, clonality, richness, and frequency of TCRs shared between repertoires. TCRdb trimmed the raw reads at Q25, called clones with MiXCR and kept productive beta chains. Rows merge per CDR3 protein into single entries with the most common DNA and genes. The authors' filters were not applied to this entry. Across this sample there are about 30,000 distinct CDR3 sequences, with 45% to 50% seen only once. 4.5% to 6.5% of the sample comes from the top ten.

V was cut back by 2 bases and J by 3 bases, leaving a gap of 8 bases between them. CDR1 and CDR2 (SNHLY, FYNNEI) derive from the germline V gene. The CDR3 starts with the cysteine, ends with the phenylalanine, and has 14 residues. Kept here is only the CDR3 DNA, which spans 42 bases and is read in frame from base 1. The material was PBMCs, obtained after low-dose radiotherapy plus immunotherapy. Rearrangement joined TRBV2 to TRBJ1-5; TRBD1 is perhaps the D gene, given 5 matching bases. The clonotype was recovered from a male donor with gallbladder cancer. The sequence in DNA is TGTGCCAGCAGTGAAAGGGGTTCCAATCAGCCCCAGCATTTT. This yields the protein CASSERGSNQPQHF.